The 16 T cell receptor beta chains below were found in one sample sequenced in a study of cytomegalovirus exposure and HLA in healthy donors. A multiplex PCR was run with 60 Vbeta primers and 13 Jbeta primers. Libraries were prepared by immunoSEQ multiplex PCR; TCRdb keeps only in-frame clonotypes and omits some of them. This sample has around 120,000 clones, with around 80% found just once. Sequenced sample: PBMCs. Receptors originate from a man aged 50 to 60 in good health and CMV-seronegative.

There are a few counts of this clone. The CDR3 nucleotides are TGCGCCAGCAGCGATACGGGACTGGCTTTGGATACGCAGTATTTT. It specifies CASSDTGLALDTQYF. This sequence joins TRBV10-1 and TRBJ2-3, with D perhaps TRBD2 (6 bases). The CDR3 contains 15 residues. V lost 6 bases, J lost 6 bases, and 19 bases lay in between. CDR1 is WNHNN, CDR2 SYGVQD, per germline (reference sequence).

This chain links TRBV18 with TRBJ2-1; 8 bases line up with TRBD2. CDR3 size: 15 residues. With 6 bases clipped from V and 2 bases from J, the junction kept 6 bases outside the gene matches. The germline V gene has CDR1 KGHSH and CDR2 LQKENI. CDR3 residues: CASSPPGGAYNEQFF. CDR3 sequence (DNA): TGTGCCAGCTCGCCTCCCGGGGGGGCCTACAATGAGCAGTTCTTC.

The DNA for the CDR3 is TGTGCCAGCAGCGTAGGTTTTAGGGAGGATTTTAGAAACACCATATATTTT. Translating it yields CASSVGFREDFRNTIYF. The chain links TRBV9 to TRBJ1-3; no clear D. The CDR3 sequence is 17 residues long. Germline lookup yields CDR1 SGDLS and CDR2 YYNGEE. Trimming left V 0 bases short and J 5 bases short, with 18 bases between.

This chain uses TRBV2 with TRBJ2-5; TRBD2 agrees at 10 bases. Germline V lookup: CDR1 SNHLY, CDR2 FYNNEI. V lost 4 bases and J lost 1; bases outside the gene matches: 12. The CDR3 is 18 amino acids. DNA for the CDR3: TGTGCCAGCAGTGGTCAACTAGCGGGGTCCAGCCGCCAAGAGACCCAGTACTTC. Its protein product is CASSGQLAGSSRQETQYF.

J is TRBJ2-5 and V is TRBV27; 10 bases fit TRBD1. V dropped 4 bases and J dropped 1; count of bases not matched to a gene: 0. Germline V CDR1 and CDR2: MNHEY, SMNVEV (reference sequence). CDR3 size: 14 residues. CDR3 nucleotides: TGTGCCAGCAGTTGGACAGGGGGCCAAGAGACCCAGTACTTC. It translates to CASSWTGGQETQYF.

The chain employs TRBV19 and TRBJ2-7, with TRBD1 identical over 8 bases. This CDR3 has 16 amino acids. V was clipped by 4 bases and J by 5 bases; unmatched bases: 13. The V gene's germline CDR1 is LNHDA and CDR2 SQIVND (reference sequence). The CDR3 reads CASSTGFSGGRDEQYF. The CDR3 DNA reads TGTGCCAGTAGTACCGGTTTTTCAGGGGGCAGGGACGAGCAGTACTTC.

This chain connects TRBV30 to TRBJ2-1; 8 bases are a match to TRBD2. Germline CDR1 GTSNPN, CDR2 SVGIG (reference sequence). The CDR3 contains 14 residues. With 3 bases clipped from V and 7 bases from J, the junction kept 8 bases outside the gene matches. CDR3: CAWSTLPGGNEQFF. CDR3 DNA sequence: TGTGCCTGGAGCACCCTGCCGGGGGGGAATGAGCAGTTCTTC.

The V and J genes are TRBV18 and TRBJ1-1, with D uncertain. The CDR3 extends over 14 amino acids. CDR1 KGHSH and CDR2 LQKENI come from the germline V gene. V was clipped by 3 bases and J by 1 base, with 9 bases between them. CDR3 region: CASSPEVGNTEAFF. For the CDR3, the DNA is TGTGCCAGCTCACCCGAGGTAGGGAACACTGAAGCTTTCTTT.

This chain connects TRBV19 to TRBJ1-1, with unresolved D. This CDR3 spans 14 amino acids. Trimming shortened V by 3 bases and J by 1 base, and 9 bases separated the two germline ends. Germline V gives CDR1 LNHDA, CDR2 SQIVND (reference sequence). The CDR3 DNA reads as TGTGCCAGTAGTATGTCAGGCAGGAACACTGAAGCTTTCTTT. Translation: CASSMSGRNTEAFF.

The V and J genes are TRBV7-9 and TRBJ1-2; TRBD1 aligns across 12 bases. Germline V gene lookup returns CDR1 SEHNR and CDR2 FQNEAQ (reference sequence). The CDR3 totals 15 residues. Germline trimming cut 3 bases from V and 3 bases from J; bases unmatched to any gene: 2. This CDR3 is CASSFRDRGHYGYTF. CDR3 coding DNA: TGTGCCAGCAGCTTCCGGGACAGGGGGCACTATGGCTACACCTTC. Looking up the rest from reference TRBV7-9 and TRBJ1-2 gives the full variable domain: DTGVSQNPRHKITKRGQNVTFRCDPISEHNRLYWYRQTLGQGPEFLTYFQNEAQLEKSRLLSDRFSAERPKGSFSTLEIQRTEQGDSAMYLCASSFRDRGHYGYTFGSGTRLTVV.

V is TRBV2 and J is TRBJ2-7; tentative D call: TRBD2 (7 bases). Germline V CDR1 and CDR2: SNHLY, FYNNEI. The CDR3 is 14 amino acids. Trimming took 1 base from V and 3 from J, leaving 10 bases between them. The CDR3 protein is CASSEGRGGYEQYF. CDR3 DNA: TGTGCCAGCAGTGAAGGTAGGGGGGGCTACGAGCAGTACTTC. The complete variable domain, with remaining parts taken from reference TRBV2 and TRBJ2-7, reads EPEVTQTPSHQVTQMGQEVILRCVPISNHLYFYWYRQILGQKVEFLVSFYNNEISEKSEIFDDQFSVERPDGSNFTLKIRSTKLEDSAMYFCASSEGRGGYEQYFGPGTRLTVT.

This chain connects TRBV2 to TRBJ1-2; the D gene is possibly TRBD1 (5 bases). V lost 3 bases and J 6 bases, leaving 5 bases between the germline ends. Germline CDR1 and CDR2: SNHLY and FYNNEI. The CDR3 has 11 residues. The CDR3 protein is CASSDRDGYTF. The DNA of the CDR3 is TGTGCCAGCAGTGACAGGGATGGCTACACCTTC.

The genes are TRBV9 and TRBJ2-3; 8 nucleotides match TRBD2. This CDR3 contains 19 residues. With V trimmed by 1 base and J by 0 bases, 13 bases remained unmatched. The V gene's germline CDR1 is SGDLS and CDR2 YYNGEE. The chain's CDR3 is CASSVPAAGGQESTDTQYF. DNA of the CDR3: TGTGCCAGCAGCGTACCGGCGGCGGGGGGCCAAGAAAGCACAGATACGCAGTATTTT.

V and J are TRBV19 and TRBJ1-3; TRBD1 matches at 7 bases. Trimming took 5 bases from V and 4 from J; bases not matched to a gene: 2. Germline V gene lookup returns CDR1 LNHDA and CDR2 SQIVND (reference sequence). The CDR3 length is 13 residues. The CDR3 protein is CASSADRGNTIYF. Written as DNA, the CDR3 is TGTGCCAGTAGTGCGGACAGGGGAAACACCATATATTTT.

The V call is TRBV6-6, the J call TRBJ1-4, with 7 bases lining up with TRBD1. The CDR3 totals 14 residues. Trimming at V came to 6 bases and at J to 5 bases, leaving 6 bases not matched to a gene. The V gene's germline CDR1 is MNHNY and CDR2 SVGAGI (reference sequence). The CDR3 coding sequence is TGTGCCAGCAGGAAGACAGGGACCAATGAAAAACTGTTTTTT. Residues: CASRKTGTNEKLFF.

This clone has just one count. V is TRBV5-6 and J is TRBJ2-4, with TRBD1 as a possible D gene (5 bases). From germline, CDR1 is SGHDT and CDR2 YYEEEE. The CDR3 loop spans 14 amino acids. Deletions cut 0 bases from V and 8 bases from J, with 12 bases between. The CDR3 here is CASSLEPGPHIQYF. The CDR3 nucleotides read TGTGCCAGCAGCTTGGAGCCAGGGCCCCACATTCAGTACTTC.